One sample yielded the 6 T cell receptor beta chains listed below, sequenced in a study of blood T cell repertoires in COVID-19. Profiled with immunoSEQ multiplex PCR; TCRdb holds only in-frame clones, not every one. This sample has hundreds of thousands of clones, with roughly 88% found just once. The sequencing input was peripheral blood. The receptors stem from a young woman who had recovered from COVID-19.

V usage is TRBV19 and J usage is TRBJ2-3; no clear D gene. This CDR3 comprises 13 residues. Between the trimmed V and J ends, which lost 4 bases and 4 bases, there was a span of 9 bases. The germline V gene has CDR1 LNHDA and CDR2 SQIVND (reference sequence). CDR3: CASSTIRADTQYF. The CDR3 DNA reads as TGTGCCAGTAGTACCATCCGGGCAGATACGCAGTATTTT.

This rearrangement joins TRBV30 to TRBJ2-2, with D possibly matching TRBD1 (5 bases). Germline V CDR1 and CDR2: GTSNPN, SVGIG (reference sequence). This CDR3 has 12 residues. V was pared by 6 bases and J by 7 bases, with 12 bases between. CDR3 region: CACRHRGGELFF. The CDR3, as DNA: TGTGCCTGTCGTCATAGGGGCGGGGAGCTGTTTTTT.

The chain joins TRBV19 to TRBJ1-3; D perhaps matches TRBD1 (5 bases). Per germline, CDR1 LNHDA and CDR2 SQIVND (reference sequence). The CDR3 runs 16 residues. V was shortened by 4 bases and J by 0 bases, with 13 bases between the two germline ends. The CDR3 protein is CASSTGFFLSGNTIYF. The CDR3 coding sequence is TGTGCCAGTAGTACAGGGTTCTTCCTCTCTGGAAACACCATATATTTT.

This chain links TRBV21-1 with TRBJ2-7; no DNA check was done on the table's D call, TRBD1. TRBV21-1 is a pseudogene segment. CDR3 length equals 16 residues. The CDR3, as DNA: TGTGCCAGCAGCAAAATCCATCACAGGCCCCCCTACGAGCAGTACTTC. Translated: CASSKIHHRPPYEQYF.

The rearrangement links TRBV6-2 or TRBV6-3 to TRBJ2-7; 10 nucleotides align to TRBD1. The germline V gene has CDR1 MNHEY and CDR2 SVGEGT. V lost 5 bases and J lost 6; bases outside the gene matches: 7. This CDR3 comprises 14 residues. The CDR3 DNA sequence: TGTGCCAGCAGTCCCGGGACAGGGGTCTTCGAGCAGTACTTC. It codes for CASSPGTGVFEQYF.

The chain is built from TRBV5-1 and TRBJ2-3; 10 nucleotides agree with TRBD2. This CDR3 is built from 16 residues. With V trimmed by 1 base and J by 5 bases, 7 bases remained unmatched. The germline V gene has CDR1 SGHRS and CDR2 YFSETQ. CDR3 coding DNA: TGCGCCAGCAGCTTGACAAGCGGGGGGGGTCGAGATACGCAGTATTTT. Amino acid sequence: CASSLTSGGGRDTQYF.